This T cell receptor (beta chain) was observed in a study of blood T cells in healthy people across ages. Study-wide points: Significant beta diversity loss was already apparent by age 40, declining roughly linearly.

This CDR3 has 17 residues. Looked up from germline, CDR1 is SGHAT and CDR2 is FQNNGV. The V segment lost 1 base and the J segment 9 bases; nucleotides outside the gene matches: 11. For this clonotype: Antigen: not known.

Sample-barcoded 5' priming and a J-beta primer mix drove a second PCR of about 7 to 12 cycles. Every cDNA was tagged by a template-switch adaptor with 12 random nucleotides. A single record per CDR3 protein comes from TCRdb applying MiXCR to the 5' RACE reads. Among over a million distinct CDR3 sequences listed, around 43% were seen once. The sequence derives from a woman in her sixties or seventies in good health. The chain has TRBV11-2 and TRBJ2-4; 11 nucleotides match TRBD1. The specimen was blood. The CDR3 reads CASSLGTGGAFWTIQYF. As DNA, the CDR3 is TGTGCCAGCAGCTTAGGGACAGGGGGCGCGTTTTGGACCATTCAGTACTTC.